These 24 T cell receptor beta chains share one sample of origin, sequenced in a study of shared clonotypes between healthy human individuals. The method was immunoSEQ multiplex PCR; TCRdb's version includes in-frame clones alone and lacks a portion of them. Counted here are under 2.5 million clones, about nine tenths occurring once; the ten biggest clones make up around 0.4%. Sequencing was performed on naive CD4+ T cells from PBMCs. Subset meaning: CD45RA+ positively selected. These TCRs come from a man in his late teens or twenties in good health. Some clones in this sample may be carry-over from other donors' samples.

The J gene is TRBJ2-7, the V gene TRBV7-2, with TRBD2 as a possible D gene (5 bases). The CDR3 is 15 amino acids. CDR1 SGHTA and CDR2 FQGNSA come from the germline V gene. Trimming took off 7 bases at V and 5 bases at J, with 21 bases between the two ends. CDR3: CASNPPPGVSNEQYF. In DNA form, the CDR3 reads TGTGCCAGCAACCCTCCACCCGGGGTCTCGAACGAGCAGTACTTC.

The CDR3 sequence: CASSPIRDGGEQYF. CDR3 DNA sequence: TGCGCCAGCAGCCCTATCCGGGACGGTGGGGAGCAGTACTTC. V usage is TRBV5-1 and J usage is TRBJ2-7, with D perhaps being TRBD1 or TRBD2 (5 bases each). Germline-derived CDR1 and CDR2 are SGHRS and YFSETQ. V was cut by 4 bases and J by 7 bases, with 18 bases left in between. The CDR3 extends over 14 amino acids.

J is TRBJ2-5 and V is TRBV11-2, with D perhaps matching TRBD2 (5 bases). CDR3 size: 13 residues. V was cut by 1 base and J by 5 bases, with 8 bases left in between. Germline values: CDR1 SGHAT, CDR2 FQNNGV. The CDR3 bases are TGTGCCAGCAGCTTAGTGGAGGCGGAGACCCAGTACTTC. Translating it yields CASSLVEAETQYF. The whole variable domain, remainder taken from reference TRBV11-2 and TRBJ2-5, is EAGVAQSPRYKIIEKRQSVAFWCNPISGHATLYWYQQILGQGPKLLIQFQNNGVVDDSQLPKDRFSAERLKGVDSTLKIQPAKLEDSAVYLCASSLVEAETQYFGPGTRLLVL.

The V gene is TRBV11-2, the J gene TRBJ2-2; D perhaps matches TRBD1 (5 bases). The germline gives CDR1 SGHAT, CDR2 FQNNGV. V shed 2 bases and J shed 0 bases, with 7 bases lying between them. The CDR3 is 15 amino acids. CDR3 coding DNA: TGTGCCAGCAGCTTACAGGGCCCGAACACCGGGGAGCTGTTTTTT. It translates to CASSLQGPNTGELFF.

The genes are TRBV5-4 and TRBJ2-3; TRBD1 agrees at 10 bases. Per germline, CDR1 SGHNT and CDR2 YYREEE (reference sequence). This CDR3 has 15 residues. The V gene end was trimmed by 5 bases and the J gene end by 4 bases; junction bases not matched to a gene: 7. The CDR3 loop is CASSLPGQGSDTQYF. DNA of the CDR3: TGTGCCAGCAGTCTCCCGGGACAGGGGTCAGATACGCAGTATTTT.

The chain employs TRBV5-8 and TRBJ2-2; 10 nucleotides align to TRBD2. The V gene end was trimmed by 1 base and the J gene end by 8 bases; junction bases not matched to a gene: 8. Looked up from germline, CDR1 is SGHTS and CDR2 is YDEGEE. The CDR3 totals 16 residues. CDR3 nucleotide sequence: TGTGCCAGCAGCTTGCCTCCCAGCGGGAGGGTTGGGGAGCTGTTTTTT. It is translated as CASSLPPSGRVGELFF.

This rearrangement joins TRBV10-3 to TRBJ1-5, with 7 bases that match TRBD1. CDR3 length equals 14 residues. V dropped 4 bases and J dropped 7; count of bases not matched to a gene: 7. CDR1 is ENHRY and CDR2 is SYGVKD in the germline V gene. As DNA, the CDR3 is TGTGCCATCAGTGGACAGGGTATGGGACAGCCCCAGCATTTT. Its translation: CAISGQGMGQPQHF.

This clone was seen a single time. The genes are TRBV6-1 and TRBJ1-1; D is undetermined. The CDR3 is made up of 13 amino acids. Between the trimmed V and J ends, which lost 7 bases and 5 bases, there was a span of 14 bases. Per the germline V gene, CDR1 is MNHNS and CDR2 is SASEGT. This chain's CDR3 is CASMLAEITEAFF. CDR3 nucleotide sequence: TGTGCCAGCATGTTGGCAGAAATAACTGAAGCTTTCTTT.

Comments on this clone: Other nucleotide sequences from this sample produce the same CDR3. The rearrangement links TRBV5-1 to TRBJ2-5; D is undetermined. Germline CDR1 and CDR2: SGHRS and YFSETQ. The CDR3 length is 13 residues. V lost 2 bases and J 5 bases, leaving 10 bases between the germline ends. Here the CDR3 DNA reads TGCGCCAGCAGCTTAACGGTTCAGGAGACCCAGTACTTC. Its translation is CASSLTVQETQYF.

The chain has TRBV7-3 and TRBJ2-3, with TRBD2 matching 9 bases. With V trimmed by 8 bases and J by 4 bases, 10 bases remained unmatched. The CDR3 runs to 15 residues. CDR1 and CDR2 (germline): SGHTA, FQGTGA. CDR3 protein: CASGISAGGPDTQYF. In nucleotides, the CDR3 is TGTGCCAGCGGAATATCGGCGGGAGGGCCAGATACGCAGTATTTT.

The chain carries TRBV5-4 and TRBJ2-1; 13 nucleotides align to TRBD2. The germline V gene encodes CDR1 SGHNT and CDR2 YYREEE (reference sequence). The CDR3 extends over 16 amino acids. Losses at the gene ends were 3 bases for V and 9 bases for J; bases not matched to a gene: 9. This CDR3 is CASSSRTSGSIGEQFF. CDR3 coding DNA: TGTGCCAGCAGCTCACGGACTAGCGGGAGTATCGGTGAGCAGTTCTTC.

This chain joins TRBV10-3 and TRBJ1-1; 8 nucleotides match TRBD1. Trimming removed 5 bases from V and 3 bases from J; junction bases left unmatched: 2. The germline gives CDR1 ENHRY, CDR2 SYGVKD. CDR3 size: 13 residues. CDR3 coding DNA: TGTGCCATCAGTCCGACAGGGGACACTGAAGCTTTCTTT. Translated, it gives CAISPTGDTEAFF.

The V call is TRBV11-3, the J call TRBJ1-2, with 12 bases identical to TRBD1. Germline-derived CDR1 and CDR2 are SGHNT and YENEEA. This CDR3 region has 15 residues. V shed 4 bases, J shed 8 bases, and the junction held 8 bases outside the gene matches. CDR3 amino acids: CASSSQIGTGGGYTF. CDR3 bases: TGTGCCAGCAGCTCCCAAATCGGGACAGGGGGCGGCTACACCTTC.

This chain links TRBV5-1 with TRBJ2-7, with D perhaps matching TRBD1 (5 bases). CDR3 length: 15 residues. With 0 bases removed from V and 4 bases from J, the gap between germline ends came to 14 bases. CDR1 is SGHRS, CDR2 YFSETQ, per germline. This CDR3 reads CASSLVTGSYYEQYF. CDR3 coding DNA: TGCGCCAGCAGCTTGGTTACAGGATCCTATTACGAGCAGTACTTC.

The chain links TRBV5-4 to TRBJ2-7; D is unclear. Germline V gene data show CDR1 as SGHNT and CDR2 as YYREEE (reference sequence). The CDR3 has 14 residues. V was trimmed by 0 bases and J by 6 bases, leaving 13 bases between them. DNA of the CDR3: TGTGCCAGCAGCTTGGCCGGAAGGGTTGGCGAGCAGTACTTC. It translates to CASSLAGRVGEQYF.

This rearrangement joins TRBV6-5 to TRBJ1-1; D remains unclear. The CDR3 sequence is 14 residues long. The V gene lost 2 bases and the J gene lost 0 bases, with 7 bases spanning the gap. Looked up from germline, CDR1 is MNHEY and CDR2 is SVGAGI. CDR3 residues: CASSYQSMNTEAFF. The CDR3 nucleotides read TGTGCCAGCAGTTACCAATCAATGAACACTGAAGCTTTCTTT.

The chain links TRBV5-4 to TRBJ2-7, with 9 bases that match TRBD2. CDR3 length: 15 residues. Germline loops: CDR1 SGHNT, CDR2 YYREEE (reference sequence). V dropped 0 bases and J dropped 6; count of bases not matched to a gene: 7. CDR3 sequence: CASSLGAGGPFEQYF. In nucleotides, the CDR3 is TGTGCCAGCAGCTTGGGTGCGGGAGGGCCGTTCGAGCAGTACTTC.

This chain uses TRBV7-2 with TRBJ2-7; D may be TRBD1 (6 bases). The CDR3 length is 13 residues. With 6 bases removed from V and 2 bases from J, the gap between germline ends came to 11 bases. Germline V gives CDR1 SGHTA, CDR2 FQGNSA. The CDR3 reads CASRGQGTYEQYF. The CDR3 DNA is TGTGCCAGCAGGGGCCAGGGGACCTACGAGCAGTACTTC.

The J gene is TRBJ1-3, the V gene TRBV6-6, with D uncertain. From germline, CDR1 is MNHNY and CDR2 SVGAGI (reference sequence). This CDR3 has 14 residues. Trimming stripped 3 bases from V and 5 bases from J, with 11 bases between. The CDR3 coding sequence is TGTGCCAGCAGTTATGAAGGCCTCAGAAACACCATATATTTT. It encodes CASSYEGLRNTIYF.

This chain joins TRBV4-2 and TRBJ1-4; TRBD1 matches at 8 bases. Unmatched junction bases numbered 5, after V lost 1 base and J lost 4 bases. Per germline, CDR1 LGHNA and CDR2 YNFKEQ. CDR3 length equals 16 residues. The CDR3 sequence: CASSQGLQGGNEKLFF. DNA for the CDR3: TGTGCCAGCAGCCAAGGATTACAGGGGGGTAATGAAAAACTGTTTTTT.

The rearrangement joins TRBV5-4 to TRBJ2-7, with 9 positions matching TRBD2. This CDR3 has 15 residues. Germline V gene sequence: CDR1 SGHNT, CDR2 YYREEE (reference sequence). V gave up 4 bases and J gave up 3 bases; unmatched junction bases: 8. CDR3 bases: TGTGCCAGCAGCACACCGGGACTAGCACACTACGAGCAGTACTTC. Translation: CASSTPGLAHYEQYF.

The chain carries TRBV4-2 and TRBJ2-1; D is undetermined. V was cut by 1 base and J by 0 bases, with 10 bases left in between. There are 16 residues in the CDR3. The V gene's germline CDR1 is LGHNA and CDR2 YNFKEQ. CDR3 amino acids: CASSQADGSSYNEQFF. CDR3 in DNA: TGTGCCAGCAGCCAAGCTGACGGAAGCTCCTACAATGAGCAGTTCTTC.

The chain is built from TRBV19 and TRBJ1-5, with a possible D match to TRBD1 (5 bases). The CDR3 is made up of 16 amino acids. Per the germline V gene, CDR1 is LNHDA and CDR2 is SQIVND (reference sequence). The ends were cut back, 3 bases at V and 7 bases at J, with 19 bases in the middle. In DNA, the CDR3 is TGTGCCAGTAGTATTTCCCGGGACCCGAGAGGACAGCCCCAGCATTTT. It specifies CASSISRDPRGQPQHF. Together with reference TRBV19 and TRBJ1-5, the CDR3 gives the full variable domain: DGGITQSPKYLFRKEGQNVTLSCEQNLNHDAMYWYRQDPGQGLRLIYYSQIVNDFQKGDIAEGYSVSREKKESFPLTVTSAQKNPTAFYLCASSISRDPRGQPQHFGDGTRLSIL.

A remark on this clone: This specimen includes other DNA sequences encoding the same CDR3. The chain is built from TRBV5-1 and TRBJ1-5; D unresolved. The germline V gene encodes CDR1 SGHRS and CDR2 YFSETQ. Trimming shortened V by 4 bases and J by 2 bases, and 7 bases separated the two germline ends. CDR3 length equals 13 residues. The CDR3 reads CASSPEGNQPQHF. The CDR3 nucleotides are TGCGCCAGCAGCCCGGAAGGCAATCAGCCCCAGCATTTT.